This T cell receptor (beta chain) was captured in a study of response to subunit inactivated influenza vaccine. Whole-study findings and limits: Every seasonal influenza vaccination brings in few new T cells, the authors suggested.

TCRdb re-derived calls from the RT-PCR reads in MiXCR, one entry per CDR3 protein. The sample yields about half a million distinct CDR3 sequences, approximately 11% seen once. This clonotype was counted many times. Its specificity is unknown. This CDR3 region has 14 residues. Germline V gene lookup returns CDR1 MNHEY and CDR2 SVGAGI. V shed 2 bases and J shed 8 bases, with 15 bases lying between them. This specimen consisted of PBMCs from blood, obtained 45 days after vaccination. This TCR was recovered from a middle-aged man who received an inactivated influenza vaccine. The V and J genes are TRBV6-5 and TRBJ1-2; unclear D gene. The CDR3 DNA is TGTGCCAGCAGTTACCGGGAGGCACAGAAAGGCTACACCTTC. Amino acids: CASSYREAQKGYTF.